The 24 T cell receptor beta chains below all came from one sample that was sequenced in a study of blood T cell repertoires in COVID-19. Clones were sequenced by immunoSEQ multiplex PCR, and TCRdb holds only the in-frame ones, with some missing. The data contain fewer than 350,000 clones, around 90% of them singletons. Sample: PBMCs or T cells enriched from blood (not recorded which). Receptors originate from a woman between 18 and 29 years old with acute COVID-19.

V and J are TRBV19 and TRBJ2-7; 8 positions agree with TRBD1. The CDR3 consists of 15 residues. CDR1 and CDR2 (germline): LNHDA, SQIVND (reference sequence). V trimming: 3 bases; J trimming: 0 bases; junction bases outside the gene matches: 4. The CDR3 is CASSIDRGNSYEQYF. CDR3 DNA sequence: TGTGCCAGTAGTATCGACAGGGGAAACTCCTACGAGCAGTACTTC.

The chain has TRBV5-6 and TRBJ2-7; perhaps TRBD2 as D (5 bases). Looked up from germline, CDR1 is SGHDT and CDR2 is YYEEEE. Between the trimmed V and J ends, which lost 6 bases and 3 bases, there was a span of 13 bases. This CDR3 is built from 13 residues. This chain's CDR3 is CASTSGSFYEQYF. In DNA form, the CDR3 reads TGTGCCAGCACAAGTGGGAGCTTCTACGAGCAGTACTTC.

The rearrangement uses TRBV5-1 and TRBJ1-1, with 10 positions matching TRBD1. Germline loops: CDR1 SGHRS, CDR2 YFSETQ. The CDR3 length is 12 residues. V trimming: 2 bases; J trimming: 11 bases; junction bases outside the gene matches: 3. CDR3 DNA sequence: TGCGCCAGCAGCTTTGTGGGACAGGGGGCTTTCTTT. Translated: CASSFVGQGAFF.

J is TRBJ2-2 and V is TRBV14; 11 positions match TRBD2. This CDR3 is 18 amino acids long. V lost 2 bases, J lost 1 base, and 6 bases stayed unmatched. The germline gives CDR1 SGHDN, CDR2 FVKESK. This CDR3 is CASSQLSGRAWNTGELFF. CDR3 nucleotides: TGTGCCAGCAGCCAACTTAGCGGGAGGGCCTGGAACACCGGGGAGCTGTTTTTT.

The rearrangement uses TRBV5-1 and TRBJ1-5, with a possible D match to TRBD1 (5 bases). The V end was cut by 5 bases, the J end by 0 bases, with 12 bases between. Germline-derived CDR1 and CDR2 are SGHRS and YFSETQ. CDR3 length: 15 amino acids. As DNA, the CDR3 is TGCGCCAGCAGGCGGGACCCACTTAGCAATCAGCCCCAGCATTTT. It translates to CASRRDPLSNQPQHF.

The chain uses TRBV7-9 and TRBJ2-1; TRBD2 matches 8 bases. Losses at the gene ends were 1 base for V and 3 bases for J; bases not matched to a gene: 5. Germline values: CDR1 SEHNR, CDR2 FQNEAQ (reference sequence). This CDR3 has 16 residues. Here the CDR3 reads CASSLGETSVYNEQFF. CDR3 bases: TGTGCCAGCAGCTTAGGTGAGACTAGCGTCTACAATGAGCAGTTCTTC.

This clone was seen a single time. The V call is TRBV29-1, the J call TRBJ2-1, with 8 bases fitting TRBD2. Germline trimming cut 5 bases from V and 7 bases from J; bases unmatched to any gene: 7. CDR3 length equals 13 residues. The germline gives CDR1 SQVTM, CDR2 ANQGSEA. For the CDR3, the DNA is TGCAGCGTTAGGGCGAGCGGGAGAAATGAGCAGTTCTTC. It encodes CSVRASGRNEQFF.

CDR3 loop: CASSQGGSSGANVLTF. CDR3 coding DNA: TGTGCCAGCAGCCAAGGTGGGAGCTCTGGGGCCAACGTCCTGACTTTC. The gene calls are TRBV3-1 (or the pseudogene TRBV3-2) and TRBJ2-6, with D tentatively TRBD2 (5 bases). Trimming stripped 1 base from V and 0 bases from J, with 7 bases between. The CDR3 length is 16 residues. Germline assignment: CDR1 LGHDT and CDR2 YNNKEL (reference sequence).

The rearrangement uses TRBV10-3 and TRBJ1-2; perhaps TRBD1 as D (6 bases). Trimming took off 8 bases at V and 8 bases at J, with 15 bases between the two ends. Germline-derived CDR1 and CDR2 are ENHRY and SYGVKD. This CDR3 region has 12 residues. CDR3 in DNA: TGTGCCATCTCAACAGGGCGGAGGGGCTACACCTTC. Translated, it gives CAISTGRRGYTF.

The chain uses TRBV2 and TRBJ1-5, with D possibly being TRBD1 (6 bases). CDR3 length: 11 residues. Germline CDR1 is SNHLY and CDR2 is FYNNEI. Trimming pared 4 bases from V and 11 bases from J, leaving 9 bases between. The CDR3 nucleotides read TGTGCCAGCAGTGCACAGGGATCCCAGCATTTT. It codes for CASSAQGSQHF.

The CDR3 sequence is CSAGDRGVGAFF. Written as DNA, the CDR3 is TGCAGCGCGGGTGATCGGGGGGTTGGAGCTTTCTTT. The chain joins TRBV29-1 to TRBJ1-1; the D gene is possibly TRBD1 (5 bases). Germline CDR1 reads SQVTM; CDR2 reads ANQGSEA. This CDR3 has 12 amino acids. The V end was cut by 7 bases, the J end by 10 bases, with 19 bases between.

V gene TRBV4-2 combines with J gene TRBJ2-1; the D is unclear. The germline CDR1 and CDR2 sequences are LGHNA and YNFKEQ. The V gene lost 1 base and the J gene lost 3 bases, with 10 bases spanning the gap. CDR3 size: 15 residues. The CDR3: CASSQAANYYNEQFF. The CDR3 DNA sequence: TGTGCCAGCAGCCAAGCAGCGAACTACTACAATGAGCAGTTCTTC.

The V call is TRBV7-2, the J call TRBJ2-5; a weak D match, TRBD2 (5 bases). V was trimmed by 2 bases and J by 5 bases, leaving 12 bases between them. CDR3 size: 14 residues. The germline CDR1 and CDR2 sequences are SGHTA and FQGNSA. The CDR3 loop reads CASSLRASTETQYF. The CDR3 DNA follows: TGTGCCAGCAGCTTACGGGCTAGCACTGAGACCCAGTACTTC.

This rearrangement joins TRBV5-1 to TRBJ2-7, with 8 bases identical to TRBD1. The germline CDR1 and CDR2 sequences are SGHRS and YFSETQ. The CDR3 has 16 residues. Trimming took 4 bases from V and 2 from J; bases not matched to a gene: 11. The CDR3 reads CASSNRPGQAAYEQYF. CDR3 nucleotide sequence: TGCGCCAGCAGCAACCGCCCGGGACAGGCAGCCTACGAGCAGTACTTC. Combining the CDR3 with reference TRBV5-1 and TRBJ2-7 gives the whole variable domain KAGVTQTPRYLIKTRGQQVTLSCSPISGHRSVSWYQQTPGQGLQFLFEYFSETQRNKGNFPGRFSGRQFSNSRSEMNVSTLELGDSALYLCASSNRPGQAAYEQYFGPGTRLTVT.

The chain combines TRBV3-1 (or the pseudogene TRBV3-2) with TRBJ2-7; maybe TRBD2 (7 bases). V dropped 4 bases and J dropped 3 bases, with 19 bases sitting between them. The CDR3 totals 16 residues. CDR1 and CDR2 (germline): LGHDT, YNNKEL (reference sequence). CDR3: CASSPQGAGTFYEQYF. CDR3 coding DNA: TGTGCCAGCAGCCCACAGGGAGCGGGGACTTTCTACGAGCAGTACTTC.

In its sample, this clone was seen a few times. The same CDR3 also results from other DNA sequences found in this sample. The chain combines TRBV6-5 with TRBJ2-7; 9 bases map to TRBD1. The CDR3 sequence is 14 residues long. CDR1 is MNHEY and CDR2 is SVGAGI in the germline V gene. V lost 2 bases to trimming and J lost 3 bases; unmatched junction nucleotides: 2. CDR3 loop: CASSYRGQGYEQYF. CDR3 sequence (DNA): TGTGCCAGCAGTTACCGGGGACAGGGCTACGAGCAGTACTTC.

The chain joins TRBV19 to TRBJ1-1, with TRBD1 identical over 9 bases. The germline V gene has CDR1 LNHDA and CDR2 SQIVND (reference sequence). Losses at the gene ends were 3 bases for V and 0 bases for J; bases not matched to a gene: 5. This CDR3 is built from 16 residues. The CDR3 loop is CASSIGTGIMNTEAFF. The CDR3 DNA reads TGTGCCAGTAGTATCGGGACAGGGATAATGAACACTGAAGCTTTCTTT.

The V call is TRBV3-1 (or the pseudogene TRBV3-2), the J call TRBJ2-1; 12 bases are shared with TRBD2. With 4 bases clipped from V and 10 bases from J, the junction kept 8 bases outside the gene matches. Germline V gives CDR1 LGHDT, CDR2 YNNKEL (reference sequence). The CDR3 runs 15 residues. This chain's CDR3 is CASSPWTSGIGEQFF. The DNA for the CDR3 is TGTGCCAGCAGCCCCTGGACTAGCGGGATCGGCGAGCAGTTCTTC.

The rearrangement uses TRBV5-5 and TRBJ1-1; 9 bases align to TRBD1. Germline CDR1 and CDR2: SGHKS and YYEKEE (reference sequence). This CDR3 comprises 15 residues. With V trimmed by 2 bases and J by 4 bases, 6 bases remained unmatched. This CDR3 is CASSLQGAGVTEAFF. In nucleotides, the CDR3 is TGTGCCAGCAGCTTACAGGGGGCTGGGGTCACTGAAGCTTTCTTT.

The rearrangement links TRBV9 to TRBJ2-1; 10 nucleotides match TRBD2. Germline V CDR1 and CDR2: SGDLS, YYNGEE. V lost 0 bases and J lost 6; bases outside the gene matches: 3. The CDR3 is made up of 15 amino acids. The CDR3 DNA follows: TGTGCCAGCAGCGTAGGTCTAGCGGGGGCCAATGAGCAGTTCTTC. Translated, it gives CASSVGLAGANEQFF.

This clone was seen a handful of times. The gene calls are TRBV6-5 and TRBJ1-5; D not certain. This CDR3 comprises 14 residues. Between the trimmed V and J ends, which lost 6 bases and 6 bases, there was a span of 15 bases. Germline assignment: CDR1 MNHEY and CDR2 SVGAGI. CDR3 residues: CASRLGSRAQPQHF. The CDR3 DNA reads TGTGCCAGCAGGCTGGGGAGTAGAGCTCAGCCCCAGCATTTT.

The V and J genes are TRBV29-1 and TRBJ2-1; no definite D call. Trimming cost V 3 bases and J 0 bases, with 6 bases left between them. The V gene's germline CDR1 is SQVTM and CDR2 ANQGSEA. CDR3 length: 13 amino acids. CDR3 amino acids: CSVDRSSYNEQFF. The CDR3 nucleotides are TGCAGCGTTGATCGGAGCTCCTACAATGAGCAGTTCTTC.

The chain links TRBV10-3 to TRBJ2-7; 13 positions match TRBD2. CDR1 is ENHRY, CDR2 SYGVKD, per germline. V lost 8 bases and J lost 0; bases outside the gene matches: 13. The CDR3 runs to 18 residues. The chain's CDR3 is CAIGTGTSGIEISYEQYF. CDR3 coding DNA: TGTGCCATCGGCACCGGGACTAGCGGGATTGAGATCTCCTACGAGCAGTACTTC.

J is TRBJ2-7 and V is TRBV9, with 9 bases that match TRBD2. From germline, CDR1 is SGDLS and CDR2 YYNGEE. The V segment lost 1 base and the J segment 6 bases; nucleotides outside the gene matches: 8. This CDR3 contains 15 residues. CDR3 DNA: TGTGCCAGCAGCGTATCTCCAGCGGGAGGACGCGAGCAGTACTTC. This gives the protein CASSVSPAGGREQYF.